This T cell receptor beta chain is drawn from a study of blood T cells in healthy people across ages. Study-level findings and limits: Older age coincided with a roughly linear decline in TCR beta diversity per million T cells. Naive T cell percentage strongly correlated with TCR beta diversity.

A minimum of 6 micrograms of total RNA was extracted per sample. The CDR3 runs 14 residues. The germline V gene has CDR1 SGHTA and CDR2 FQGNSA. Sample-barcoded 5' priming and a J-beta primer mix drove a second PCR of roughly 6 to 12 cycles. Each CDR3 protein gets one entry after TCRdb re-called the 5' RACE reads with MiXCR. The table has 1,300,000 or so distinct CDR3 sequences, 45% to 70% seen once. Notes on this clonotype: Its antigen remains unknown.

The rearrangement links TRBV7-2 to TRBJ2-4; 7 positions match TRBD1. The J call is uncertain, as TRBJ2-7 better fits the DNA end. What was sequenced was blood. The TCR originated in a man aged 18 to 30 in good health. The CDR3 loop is CASSPEGTAYEQYF. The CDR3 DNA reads TGTGCCAGCAGCCCAGAGGGGACAGCCTACGAGCAGTACTTC.